A selection of T cell receptor beta chains follows, all from one sample in a study of blood T cell repertoires in COVID-19. TCRdb's table, derived via immunoSEQ multiplex PCR, lists solely in-frame clones and lacks some. The data show roughly 170,000 clones, 70% to 90% seen once. Specimen: peripheral blood. The receptors were gathered from a man in his fifties or sixties who had recovered from COVID-19. Both conserved end residues are part of each CDR3. D genes are given only for firm matches. Some rows mark clone size as missing; the rest say once, few, many or name a class of expanded clone.

d_call	v_call	clone_size	j_call	cdr3_nt	cdr3_aa
-	TRBV7-2	-	TRBJ2-2	TGTGCCAGCAGTTACACGAACACCGGGGAGCTGTTTTTT	CASSYTNTGELFF
-	TRBV20-1	-	TRBJ2-1	TGCAGTGCTAGTAGCGGCTCCTACAATGAGCAGTTCTTC	CSASSGSYNEQFF
-	TRBV7-3	-	TRBJ2-1	TGTGCCAGCAGCTTAGGGGAAGAAGGGGTGGCGTTCTTC	CASSLGEEGVAFF
TRBD2	TRBV2	-	TRBJ2-3	TGTGCCAGCAGGACTAGCGGGGGGGCGTTTGCCACAGATACGCAGTATTTT	CASRTSGGAFATDTQYF
-	TRBV3-1/TRBV3-2	-	TRBJ1-2	TGTGCCAGCAGCCAAGAAGACACAGACTATGGCTACACCTTC	CASSQEDTDYGYTF
TRBD2	TRBV5-6	-	TRBJ2-5	TGTGCCAGCAGCTTGGTACTAGCGGGGGAGACCCAGTACTTC	CASSLVLAGETQYF
-	TRBV6-1	-	TRBJ1-1	TGTGCCAGCAGTGAAAAGCCACCTTGGAGCGGGGTAGCTTTCTTT	CASSEKPPWSGVAFF
TRBD1	TRBV7-6	few	TRBJ1-1	TGTGCCAGCAGCCTCAGGGGGATGAACACTGAAGCTTTCTTT	CASSLRGMNTEAFF
TRBD1	TRBV11-2	-	TRBJ1-3	TGTGCCAGCAGCTGGGACAGGTCTGGAAACACCATATATTTT	CASSWDRSGNTIYF
TRBD1	TRBV5-1	-	TRBJ2-7	TGCGCCAGCAGTGGACAGGGCTACGAGCAGTACTTC	CASSGQGYEQYF
TRBD1	TRBV19	-	TRBJ2-7	TGTGCCAGTAGTCAACCTCAGGGGGCCGAGCAGTACTTC	CASSQPQGAEQYF
TRBD1	TRBV5-1	-	TRBJ2-1	TGCGCCAGCAGCAGGACAGGGTGGGACAATGAGCAGTTCTTC	CASSRTGWDNEQFF
TRBD1	TRBV10-3	-	TRBJ2-7	TGTGCCATCAATCCCGGGACAGGGGGCTACGAGCAGTACTTC	CAINPGTGGYEQYF
-	TRBV3-1/TRBV3-2	-	TRBJ1-2	TGTGCCAGCAGCCAAGCCTTTTCCAGGGACTATGGCTACACCTTC	CASSQAFSRDYGYTF
-	TRBV4-1	once	TRBJ2-7	TGCGCCAGCAGCCAAGAAGGGGTCGCCTACGAGCAGTACTTC	CASSQEGVAYEQYF
TRBD2	TRBV19	-	TRBJ2-5	TGTGCCAGTAGTATAGATTCGGCTAGCGGGGGCCAAGAGACCCAGTACTTC	CASSIDSASGGQETQYF
-	TRBV7-9	-	TRBJ2-7	TGTGCCAGCAGCTCCCCTAGGGGCAGACCCGTCTCCTACGAGCAGTACTTC	CASSSPRGRPVSYEQYF
TRBD2	TRBV20-1	-	TRBJ2-7	TGCAGTGCCCATTGGGGAGGGCTGGGGTACTTC	CSAHWGGLGYF
-	TRBV29-1	few	TRBJ1-2	TGCAGCGTTGAGTTTGCAGACTATGGCTACACCTTC	CSVEFADYGYTF
-	TRBV7-2	-	TRBJ1-3	TGTGCCAGCAGCTTAAGTATATCGGGGGGCCGCTCTGGAAACACCATATATTTT	CASSLSISGGRSGNTIYF
-	TRBV5-1	-	TRBJ1-1	TGCGCCAGCAGCTTGGAGGCGGCCGGGAACACTGAAGCTTTCTTT	CASSLEAAGNTEAFF
-	TRBV10-3	-	TRBJ1-1	TGTGCCATCACGGCCCAGGGGAGGAACACTGAAGCTTTCTTT	CAITAQGRNTEAFF
-	TRBV7-2	-	TRBJ2-3	TGTGCCAGCAGCCAAGTGGGGGGGGCCACAGATACGCAGTATTTT	CASSQVGGATDTQYF
TRBD1	TRBV3-1/TRBV3-2	-	TRBJ1-6	TGTGCCAGCAACTGGGACAGACTTAATTCACCCCTCCACTTT	CASNWDRLNSPLHF
TRBD1	TRBV19	-	TRBJ2-7	TGTGCCAGTAGTATGTCGGACAGGAGATCCTACGAGCAGTACTTC	CASSMSDRRSYEQYF
TRBD2	TRBV4-2	once	TRBJ2-5	TGTGTCAGCAGCCAAGGCGCTCCGACTAGCGGCCAAGAGACCCAGTACTTC	CVSSQGAPTSGQETQYF